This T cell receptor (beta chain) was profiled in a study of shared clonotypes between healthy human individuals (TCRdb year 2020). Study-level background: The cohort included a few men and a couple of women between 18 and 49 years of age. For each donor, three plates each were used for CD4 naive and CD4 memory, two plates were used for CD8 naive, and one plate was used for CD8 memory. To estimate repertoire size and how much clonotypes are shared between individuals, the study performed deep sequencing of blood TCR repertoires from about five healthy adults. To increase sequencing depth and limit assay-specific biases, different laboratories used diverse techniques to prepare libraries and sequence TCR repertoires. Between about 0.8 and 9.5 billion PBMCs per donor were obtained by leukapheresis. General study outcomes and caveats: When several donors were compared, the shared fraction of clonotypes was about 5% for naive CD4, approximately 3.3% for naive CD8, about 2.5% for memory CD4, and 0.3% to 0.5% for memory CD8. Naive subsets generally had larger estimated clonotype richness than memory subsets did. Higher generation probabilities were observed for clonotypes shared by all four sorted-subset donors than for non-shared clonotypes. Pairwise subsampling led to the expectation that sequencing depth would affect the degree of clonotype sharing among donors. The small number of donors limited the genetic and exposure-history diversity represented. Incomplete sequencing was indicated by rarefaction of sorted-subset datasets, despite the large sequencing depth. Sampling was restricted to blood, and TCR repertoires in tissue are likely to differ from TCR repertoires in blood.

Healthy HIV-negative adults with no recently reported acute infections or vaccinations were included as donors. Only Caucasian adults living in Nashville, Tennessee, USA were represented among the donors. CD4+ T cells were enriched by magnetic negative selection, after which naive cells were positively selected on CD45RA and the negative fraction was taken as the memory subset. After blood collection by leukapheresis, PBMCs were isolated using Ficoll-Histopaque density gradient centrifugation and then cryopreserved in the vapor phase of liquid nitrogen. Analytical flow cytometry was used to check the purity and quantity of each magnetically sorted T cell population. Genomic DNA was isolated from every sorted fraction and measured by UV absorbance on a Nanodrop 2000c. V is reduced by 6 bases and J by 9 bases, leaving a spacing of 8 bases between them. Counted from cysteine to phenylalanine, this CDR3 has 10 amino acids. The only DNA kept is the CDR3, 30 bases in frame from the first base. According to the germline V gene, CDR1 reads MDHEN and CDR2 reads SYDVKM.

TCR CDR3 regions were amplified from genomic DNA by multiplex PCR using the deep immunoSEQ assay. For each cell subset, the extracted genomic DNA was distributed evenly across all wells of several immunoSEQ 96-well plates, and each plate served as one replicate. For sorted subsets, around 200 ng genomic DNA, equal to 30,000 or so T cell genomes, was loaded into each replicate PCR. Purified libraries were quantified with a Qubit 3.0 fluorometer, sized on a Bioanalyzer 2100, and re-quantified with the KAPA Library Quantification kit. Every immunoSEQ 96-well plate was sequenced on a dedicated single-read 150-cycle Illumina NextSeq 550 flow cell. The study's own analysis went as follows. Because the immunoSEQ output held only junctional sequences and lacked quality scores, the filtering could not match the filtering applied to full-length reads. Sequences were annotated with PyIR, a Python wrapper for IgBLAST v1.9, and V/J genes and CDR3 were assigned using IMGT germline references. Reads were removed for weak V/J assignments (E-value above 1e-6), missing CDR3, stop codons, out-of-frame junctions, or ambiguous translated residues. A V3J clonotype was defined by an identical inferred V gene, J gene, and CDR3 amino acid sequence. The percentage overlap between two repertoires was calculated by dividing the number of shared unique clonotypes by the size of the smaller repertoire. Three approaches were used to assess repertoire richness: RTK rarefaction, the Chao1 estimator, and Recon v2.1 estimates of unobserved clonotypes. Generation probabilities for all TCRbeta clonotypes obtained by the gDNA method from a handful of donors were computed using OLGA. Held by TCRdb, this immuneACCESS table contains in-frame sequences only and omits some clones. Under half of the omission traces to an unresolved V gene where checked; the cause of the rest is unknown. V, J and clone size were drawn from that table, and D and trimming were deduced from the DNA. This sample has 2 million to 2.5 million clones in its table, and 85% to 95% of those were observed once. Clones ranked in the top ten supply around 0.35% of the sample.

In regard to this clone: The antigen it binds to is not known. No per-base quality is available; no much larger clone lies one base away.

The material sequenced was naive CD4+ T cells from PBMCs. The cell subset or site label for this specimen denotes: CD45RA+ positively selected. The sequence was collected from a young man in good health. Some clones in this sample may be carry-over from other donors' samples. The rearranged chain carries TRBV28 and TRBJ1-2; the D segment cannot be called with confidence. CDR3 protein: CASSPPSYTF. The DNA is TGTGCCAGCAGCCCTCCCAGCTACACCTTC.